Shown below are 15 T cell receptor beta chains from a single sample sequenced in a study of human T cells and chemical hapten exposure. Time point: patch test 1, 2 weeks after DPC sensitization. Treatment denoted: therapeutic diphenylcyclopropenone sensitization with weekly scalp DPC. Using its own MiXCR run on the RACE reads, TCRdb lists one record per CDR3 protein. The data show about 120,000 distinct CDR3 sequences, roughly an eighth seen once. Sample: whole blood, taken in connection with sensitization to the hapten diphenylcyclopropenone (DPC). These receptor sequences come from a man younger than 30 with alopecia areata. Some clones in this sample may be carry-over from other donors' samples.

This clonotype has more than one count but fewer than ten. The V call is TRBV2, the J call TRBJ2-7, with D maybe TRBD1 (6 bases). Trimming cost V 1 base and J 2 bases, with 9 bases left between them. Germline CDR1 is SNHLY and CDR2 is FYNNEI. The CDR3 has 14 residues. The CDR3 reads CASSEEGHTYEQYF. DNA for the CDR3: TGTGCCAGCAGTGAAGAGGGACATACCTACGAGCAGTACTTC.

This clonotype was detected many times. This chain links TRBV5-1 with TRBJ2-7; 9 nucleotides align to TRBD1. Germline CDR1 and CDR2: SGHRS and YFSETQ. The CDR3 consists of 14 residues. The V and J ends lost 4 bases and 3 bases, in that order; junction bases with no gene match: 5. The CDR3 loop reads CASSVWDRDYEQYF. DNA of the CDR3: TGCGCCAGCAGCGTATGGGACAGGGACTACGAGCAGTACTTC.

The chain uses TRBV11-2 and TRBJ2-1; perhaps TRBD1 as D (5 bases). The ends were cut back, 3 bases at V and 6 bases at J, with 9 bases in the middle. CDR3 length: 13 residues. Germline lookup yields CDR1 SGHAT and CDR2 FQNNGV. This chain's CDR3 is CASSFRQFNEQFF. The CDR3 region has the DNA TGTGCCAGCAGCTTCCGACAGTTCAATGAGCAGTTCTTC. Looking up the rest from reference TRBV11-2 and TRBJ2-1 gives the full variable domain: EAGVAQSPRYKIIEKRQSVAFWCNPISGHATLYWYQQILGQGPKLLIQFQNNGVVDDSQLPKDRFSAERLKGVDSTLKIQPAKLEDSAVYLCASSFRQFNEQFFGPGTRLTVL.

The gene calls are TRBV7-2 and TRBJ1-4; no clear D. The V end lost 5 bases, the J end lost 0 bases, and 7 bases lay between the germline ends. The CDR3 is 14 amino acids. CDR1 and CDR2 from the germline V gene are SGHTA and FQGNSA. Here the CDR3 reads CASSQEPTNEKLFF. The CDR3 DNA sequence: TGTGCCAGCAGCCAGGAACCAACTAATGAAAAACTGTTTTTT.

In the case of this clonotype: The CDR3 ends on some other residue instead of the conserved phenylalanine or tryptophan, so this is likely a read error. This chain joins TRBV7-9 and TRBJ1-2; 8 nucleotides line up with TRBD1. The V gene end was trimmed by 1 base and the J gene end by 1 base; junction bases not matched to a gene: 2. The germline CDR1 and CDR2 sequences are SEHNR and FQNEAQ (reference sequence). CDR3 length equals 15 residues. The DNA of the CDR3 is TGTGCCAGCAGCTTAGGGACAGGGATTAACTATGGCTACACCTCC. It is translated as CASSLGTGINYGYTS.

This clonotype has more than one count but fewer than ten. The CDR3 DNA sequence: TGTGCCAGCAGCCCAGACTGGGAACATACGCAGTATTTT. Its translation: CASSPDWEHTQYF. The V call is TRBV5-6, the J call TRBJ2-3; D gene ambiguous. The CDR3 is 13 amino acids. The germline gives CDR1 SGHDT, CDR2 YYEEEE. Deletions cut 4 bases from V and 7 bases from J, with 13 bases between.

This clonotype has ten or more counts. The chain recombines TRBV6-4 with TRBJ2-1; weak D call: TRBD2 (6 bases). The V end lost 3 bases, the J end lost 4 bases, and 13 bases lay between the germline ends. Germline assignment: CDR1 MRHNA and CDR2 SNTAGT. The CDR3 covers 15 residues. The CDR3 nucleotides are TGTGCCAGCAGTGATGTTTCGGGGGAATACAATGAGCAGTTCTTC. This sequence encodes CASSDVSGEYNEQFF.

CDR3 amino acids: CASSFGRGADNTEAFF. The DNA of the CDR3 is TGTGCCAGCAGCTTCGGAAGAGGGGCGGATAACACTGAAGCTTTCTTT. The chain links TRBV5-6 to TRBJ1-1, with D possibly being TRBD1 (5 bases). The V gene lost 2 bases and the J gene lost 2 bases, with 16 bases spanning the gap. The CDR3 is 16 residues long. Per the germline V gene, CDR1 is SGHDT and CDR2 is YYEEEE.

This clonotype was detected only once. The chain couples TRBV6-4 to TRBJ1-5, with D possibly TRBD1 on 5 matching bases. Germline V CDR1 and CDR2: MRHNA, SNTAGT. The CDR3 length is 14 residues. Trimming pared 6 bases from V and 5 bases from J, leaving 14 bases between. This CDR3 is CASRGGTADQPQHF. CDR3 in DNA: TGTGCCAGCAGGGGCGGGACGGCTGATCAGCCCCAGCATTTT.

The rearrangement joins TRBV29-1 to TRBJ2-4; D possibly corresponds to TRBD1 (5 bases). The germline V gene has CDR1 SQVTM and CDR2 ANQGSEA. With 3 bases removed from V and 0 bases from J, the gap between germline ends came to 12 bases. The CDR3 loop spans 15 amino acids. CDR3 nucleotides: TGCAGCGTTGATGACAGCACTGAAGCCAAAAACATTCAGTACTTC. Translating gives CSVDDSTEAKNIQYF.

This clonotype was observed a handful of times. The chain employs TRBV10-2 and TRBJ1-6; no firm D call. With 2 bases removed from V and 4 bases from J, the gap between germline ends came to 18 bases. The CDR3 totals 18 residues. Germline V gene lookup returns CDR1 WSHSY and CDR2 SAAADI. The CDR3 DNA reads TGCGCCAGCAGTGAGCCAACCGTCCGGAGCCGATATAATTCACCCCTCCACTTT. Its translation is CASSEPTVRSRYNSPLHF.

This clonotype was seen a few times. The chain has TRBV7-2 and TRBJ1-3; no definite D call. The CDR3 covers 16 residues. From germline, CDR1 is SGHTA and CDR2 FQGNSA. Trimming shortened V by 0 bases and J by 0 bases, and 9 bases separated the two germline ends. The CDR3 DNA follows: TGTGCCAGCAGCTTAGCGGCAGCAGACTCTGGAAACACCATATATTTT. Encoded protein: CASSLAAADSGNTIYF.

This clonotype was detected a few times. This chain joins TRBV24-1 and TRBJ2-5; TRBD2 agrees at 9 bases. Germline V gene lookup returns CDR1 KGHDR and CDR2 SFDVKD. The CDR3 contains 16 residues. V was pared by 3 bases and J by 1 base, with 5 bases of the junction left unmatched. The CDR3 DNA sequence: TGTGCCACCAGTGATCATAGCGGGGGCCTCCAAGAGACCCAGTACTTC. This codes for CATSDHSGGLQETQYF.

This clonotype has ten or more counts. CDR3 in DNA: TGTGCCATCAGTACAGGAAGCTCTGGAAACACCATATATTTT. Translated: CAISTGSSGNTIYF. J is TRBJ1-3 and V is TRBV10-3; D is perhaps TRBD1 (5 bases). Trimming pared 5 bases from V and 0 bases from J, leaving 8 bases between. Per germline, CDR1 ENHRY and CDR2 SYGVKD. The CDR3 has 14 amino acids.

V and J are TRBV18 and TRBJ1-2; D uncertain. The V gene's germline CDR1 is KGHSH and CDR2 LQKENI. This CDR3 spans 14 amino acids. The germline V and J ends were trimmed by 3 bases and 4 bases, with 12 bases remaining between them. The CDR3 region has the DNA TGTGCCAGCTCACCGCTAGATGAGATCTATGGCTACACCTTC. Translating gives CASSPLDEIYGYTF.